The sequence of this T cell receptor (beta chain) was determined in a study of CD8+ T cells in alopecia areata. Reverse transcription of extracted RNA yielded cDNA, which provided the sequencing template. Assay: immunoSEQ multiplex PCR; the TCRdb copy retains only in-frame clones and omits some. This table has 140,000 or so clones, roughly 58% appearing once. From germline, CDR1 is MNHEY and CDR2 SMNVEV (reference sequence). The V and J ends lost 3 bases and 5 bases respectively, with 18 bases between them. The CDR3 contains 16 residues. Sequencing used CD8+ T cells sorted from blood. The receptor's source is a human donor in good health. The chain combines TRBV27 with TRBJ2-3, with D possibly matching TRBD2 (6 bases). CDR3 in DNA: TGTGCCAGCAGTTTTGGGCGGGAAGGGAATATAGATACGCAGTATTTT. Translation gives CASSFGREGNIDTQYF.